The clone carrying this T cell receptor (beta chain) was counted only a few times. The antigen is unknown. The CDR3 runs 13 residues. V was clipped by 5 bases and J by 1 base, with 6 bases between them. Germline V gene data show CDR1 as ENHRY and CDR2 as SYGVKD. Use of 60 Vbeta and 13 Jbeta primers characterized the PCR. The table came from immunoSEQ multiplex PCR; TCRdb's copy has only in-frame clones and leaves some out. The repertoire includes fewer than 110,000 clones, around 75% of them detected once, and about 10% sits in the top ten. The sample belongs to a study of cytomegalovirus exposure and HLA in healthy donors. Background on the study: Assignment to the Caucasian-associated ancestry cluster applied to around 76% of the roughly 400 genotyped donors. Overall study results and limits: Per a later analysis, HLA-associated TCR beta chains showed more clonal expansion than other, equally common TCR beta chains. An analysis was carried out later, and it reportedly showed fewer N-insertions in an Asian-associated ancestry cluster than the approximately 660-donor mean. Later work found most CMV-associated TCR beta chains apparently HLA-restricted.

The clonotype comes from a man over 45 in good health and CMV-seronegative. The sequencing sample was made of PBMCs. V usage is TRBV10-3 and J usage is TRBJ1-5; D not certain. The chain's CDR3 is CAISSESNQPQHF. The CDR3 DNA reads TGTGCCATCAGTTCAGAAAGCAATCAGCCCCAGCATTTT.